Presented here are 26 T cell receptor beta chains from one specimen sequenced in a study of Tregs in tolerant kidney transplant recipients. Clones were read by immunoSEQ multiplex PCR, and TCRdb kept only the in-frame ones, dropping some. The record lists some 52,000 clones, of which the ten most abundant hold roughly 0.89%. Source: CD4+ T cells from blood, taken before the transplant. The receptors were gathered from a human donor who received a combined kidney and bone marrow transplant.

On this clone itself: Read sequence stops 3 residues before the CDR3 end, and the germline J gene provides the missing end. V and J are TRBV6-4 and TRBJ2-3; 9 nucleotides line up with TRBD2. Germline V lookup: CDR1 MRHNA, CDR2 SNTAGT. The CDR3 is 16 residues long. Trimming took 2 bases from V and 5 from J; bases not matched to a gene: 8. The DNA read from the CDR3 is TGTGCCAGCAGTGACACCGTACTAGCGGGTGAAGATACG. It specifies CASSDTVLAGEDT. The CDR3 in full is CASSDTVLAGEDTQYF.

CDR3 DNA, as far as it was read: TGTGCCACCGCTGGACAGCTGAATTCACCC. It encodes CATAGQLNSP. Given in full, the CDR3 is CATAGQLNSPLHF. The chain joins TRBV6-2 or TRBV6-3 to TRBJ1-6, with a possible D match to TRBD1 (6 bases). The read finishes 3 residues shy of the CDR3 end, and the germline J gene is used to complete it. Germline CDR1 is MNHEY and CDR2 is SVGEGT. CDR3 length equals 13 residues. V lost 10 bases and J 7 bases, leaving 14 bases between the germline ends.

On this clone: Read sequence stops 3 residues before the CDR3 end, and the germline J gene provides the missing end. This rearrangement joins TRBV5-1 to TRBJ1-1; 7 positions agree with TRBD1. The CDR3 has 16 amino acids. Germline trimming cut 4 bases from V and 0 bases from J; bases unmatched to any gene: 9. The germline gives CDR1 SGHRS, CDR2 YFSETQ. CDR3 sequence: CASSPAWDSLNTEAFF. The sequenced part of the CDR3 DNA is TGCGCCAGCAGCCCCGCCTGGGACAGTTTGAACACTGAA.

About this clone: The observed sequence ends 3 residues before the CDR3 terminus, with the missing tail filled in from the germline J gene. The rearrangement joins TRBV19 to TRBJ2-3; maybe TRBD2 (6 bases). V lost 8 bases, J lost 0 bases, and 15 bases lay in between. CDR1 and CDR2 from the germline V gene are LNHDA and SQIVND (reference sequence). The CDR3 loop spans 15 amino acids. The CDR3 protein is CASQGLEYSTDTQYF. CDR3 DNA (partial): TGTGCCAGTCAGGGACTCGAATATAGCACAGATACG.

CDR3 DNA, as far as it was read: TGTGCCAGCAGCGGTGGGCAGGGTGGGGAGACC. Translated, it gives CASSGGQGGET. The complete CDR3 sequence is CASSGGQGGETQYF. The chain employs TRBV11-2 and TRBJ2-5; possible D gene TRBD1, 5 bases. Read coverage stops 3 residues before the CDR3 terminus; the germline J gene supplies the remainder. The CDR3 covers 14 residues. Trimming took off 5 bases at V and 5 bases at J, with 15 bases between the two ends. The germline CDR1 and CDR2 sequences are SGHAT and FQNNGV.

Concerning this clone itself: The sequence runs out 3 residues before the end of the CDR3; the remainder is reconstructed from the germline J gene. The chain links TRBV5-1 to TRBJ1-1; D ambiguous. The CDR3 is 13 residues long. Germline-derived CDR1 and CDR2 are SGHRS and YFSETQ. V lost 0 bases and J 3 bases, leaving 6 bases between the germline ends. The CDR3 spells CASSLVVDTEAFF. The sequenced CDR3 bases are TGCGCCAGCAGCTTGGTTGTAGACACTGAA.

Comment on this clone: The read ends 3 residues before the CDR3 terminus; that terminus is restored from the germline J gene. The rearrangement uses TRBV7-2 and TRBJ2-2, with TRBD2 matching 10 bases. The CDR3 covers 15 residues. The germline V gene encodes CDR1 SGHTA and CDR2 FQGNSA. The junction had 3 bases not matched to a gene; V was cut back by 3 bases and J by 5 bases. The part of the CDR3 DNA that was read is TGTGCCAGCAGCTTTGCTAGCGGGAGTACCGGGGAG. Translating it yields CASSFASGSTGE. The whole CDR3 sequence reads CASSFASGSTGELFF.

For this clone: With the read ending 3 residues before the CDR3 end, the germline J gene is used to fill in that end. The chain combines TRBV5-1 with TRBJ2-3, with D possibly being TRBD2 (6 bases). CDR1 and CDR2 from the germline V gene are SGHRS and YFSETQ. V was clipped by 4 bases and J by 4 bases, with 19 bases between them. The CDR3 has 16 amino acids. The sequenced part of the CDR3 DNA is TGCGCCAGCAGCCCAAAAAGGGGAGGATATTCAGATACG. It codes for CASSPKRGGYSDT. The full CDR3 sequence reads CASSPKRGGYSDTQYF.

The CDR3 protein is CSALGGQGKRGQDTQYF. CDR3 DNA, as far as it was read: TGCAGTGCTCTAGGGGGACAGGGTAAGAGAGGTCAGGATACG. The J gene is TRBJ2-3, the V gene TRBV20-1; 9 bases fit TRBD1. The read finishes 3 residues shy of the CDR3 end, and the germline J gene is used to complete it. CDR3 size: 17 residues. The trim removed 5 bases at V and 6 bases at J, leaving 18 bases unmatched. Germline CDR1 reads DFQATT; CDR2 reads SNEGSKA (reference sequence).

On this clone: The read falls 3 residues short of the CDR3 end, and the missing part is taken from the germline J gene. This rearrangement joins TRBV7-9 to TRBJ2-1; TRBD2 matches 7 bases. Germline V gene data show CDR1 as SEHNR and CDR2 as FQNEAQ (reference sequence). V lost 7 bases and J lost 4; bases outside the gene matches: 10. This CDR3 is 15 amino acids long. Incomplete CDR3 DNA: TGTGCCAGCAACCCTTTTGCGGGAGTTTACAATGAG. It is translated as CASNPFAGVYNE. The full CDR3 protein reads CASNPFAGVYNEQFF.

A note on this clone: The CDR3 is cut off 3 residues early in the read; its end comes from the germline J gene. The chain recombines TRBV29-1 with TRBJ2-5, with a tentative D call TRBD2 (5 bases). Trimming took 6 bases from V and 5 from J, leaving 7 bases between them. In germline, CDR1 is SQVTM, CDR2 ANQGSEA. The CDR3 extends over 10 amino acids. The sequenced part of the CDR3 DNA is TGCAGCGTGGGCGGGGAGACC. Amino acids: CSVGGET. The complete CDR3 sequence is CSVGGETQYF.

About this clone: Read data end 3 residues before the CDR3 end; the end is taken from the germline J gene. The rearrangement links TRBV7-9 to TRBJ2-5; 7 positions match TRBD2. J lost 7 bases, V lost 1 base, and 0 bases had no gene match. This CDR3 contains 12 residues. From germline, CDR1 is SEHNR and CDR2 FQNEAQ (reference sequence). The covered CDR3 bases are TGTGCCAGCAGCTTAGGCGGGGGGACC. Residues: CASSLGGGT. The whole CDR3 sequence reads CASSLGGGTQYF.

Concerning this clone itself: The DNA ends 3 residues before the CDR3 does, and the rest of the CDR3 is filled in from the germline J gene. The V and J genes are TRBV2 and TRBJ2-1; 10 bases fit TRBD2. The trim removed 8 bases at V and 8 bases at J, leaving 6 bases unmatched. This CDR3 spans 13 amino acids. Germline V gene data show CDR1 as SNHLY and CDR2 as FYNNEI. The sequenced part of the CDR3 DNA is TGTGCCAGCGTGCTAGCGGGAGTAGATGAG. Encoded protein: CASVLAGVDE. The CDR3 in full is CASVLAGVDEQFF.

Comments on this clone: The read is 3 residues too short to cover the CDR3 end, so that end is filled in from the germline J gene. The chain employs TRBV18 and TRBJ2-7; 9 nucleotides agree with TRBD1. The length of the CDR3 is 15 residues. The germline gives CDR1 KGHSH, CDR2 LQKENI. J gave up 3 bases and V 0 bases, and 3 bases lay outside the gene matches. The DNA read from the CDR3 is TGTGCCAGCTCACCACCGGAGGACAGGGGCTACGAG. This gives the protein CASSPPEDRGYE. The whole CDR3 is CASSPPEDRGYEQYF.

As regards this clone: The DNA ends 3 residues before the CDR3 does, and the rest of the CDR3 is filled in from the germline J gene. J is TRBJ2-7 and V is TRBV30, with unresolved D. V gave up 1 base and J gave up 5 bases, with 6 bases separating them. In germline, CDR1 is GTSNPN, CDR2 SVGIG (reference sequence). This CDR3 is 11 amino acids long. The sequenced CDR3 bases are TGTGCCTGGAGTGAGCACCACGAG. Translated, it gives CAWSEHHE. The whole CDR3 protein is CAWSEHHEQYF.

The sequenced CDR3 bases are TGTGCCAGTAGCGATAGAGCAGGTTCCTACGAG. Translating gives CASSDRAGSYE. The whole CDR3 reads CASSDRAGSYEQYF. The chain links TRBV19 to TRBJ2-7; D unresolved. The sequence runs out 3 residues before the end of the CDR3; the remainder is reconstructed from the germline J gene. The CDR3 consists of 14 residues. The V end lost 6 bases, the J end lost 1 base, and 13 bases lay between the germline ends. Germline lookup yields CDR1 LNHDA and CDR2 SQIVND (reference sequence).

About this clone: Read sequence stops 3 residues before the CDR3 end, and the germline J gene provides the missing end. The chain joins TRBV6-2 or TRBV6-3 to TRBJ1-5, with 9 bases fitting TRBD1. Germline CDR1 reads MNHEY; CDR2 reads SVGEGT. CDR3 length equals 16 residues. V lost 4 bases to trimming and J lost 6 bases; unmatched junction nucleotides: 10. This chain's CDR3 is CASSSDLQGARQPQHF. CDR3 bases read: TGTGCCAGCAGTTCCGATCTACAGGGGGCTCGTCAGCCC.

About this clone itself: The DNA ends 3 residues before the CDR3 does, and the rest of the CDR3 is filled in from the germline J gene. V gene TRBV18 combines with J gene TRBJ1-5, with 7 nucleotides matching TRBD1. Germline loops: CDR1 KGHSH, CDR2 LQKENI. The CDR3 has 17 residues. The trim removed 2 bases at V and 4 bases at J, leaving 11 bases unmatched. The CDR3 bases that were read are TGTGCCAGCTCACCAGAGTTTACAGGGGTAGGGAATCAGCCC. It yields the protein CASSPEFTGVGNQP. The full CDR3 sequence reads CASSPEFTGVGNQPQHF.

Concerning this clone: The read finishes 3 residues shy of the CDR3 end, and the germline J gene is used to complete it. This rearrangement joins TRBV18 to TRBJ2-3; D remains unclear. With 1 base removed from V and 2 bases from J, the gap between germline ends came to 7 bases. This CDR3 region has 14 residues. CDR1 KGHSH and CDR2 LQKENI come from the germline V gene. The CDR3 protein is CASSPQGHTDTQYF. The DNA read from the CDR3 is TGTGCCAGCTCACCACAGGGCCACACAGATACG.

Concerning this clone: The read falls 3 residues short of the CDR3 end, and the missing part is taken from the germline J gene. This chain joins TRBV5-1 and TRBJ1-6, with a possible D match to TRBD1 (5 bases). Trimming stripped 0 bases from V and 0 bases from J, with 16 bases between. Per germline, CDR1 SGHRS and CDR2 YFSETQ. The CDR3 runs to 19 residues. Incomplete CDR3 DNA: TGCGCCAGCAGCTTGGGTGGCAGGGCCACCGGCTCCTATAATTCACCC. Translation: CASSLGGRATGSYNSP. The CDR3 reads in full as CASSLGGRATGSYNSPLHF.

On this clone itself: The read is 3 residues too short to cover the CDR3 end, so that end is filled in from the germline J gene. The chain is built from TRBV5-6 and TRBJ1-4; possible D gene TRBD1, 6 bases. The CDR3 sequence is 14 residues long. V was cut by 4 bases and J by 5 bases, with 12 bases left in between. Germline CDR1 is SGHDT and CDR2 is YYEEEE. CDR3 DNA, as far as it was read: TGTGCCAGCAGCCCTCGGGGGGGCAATGAAAAA. Protein: CASSPRGGNEK. The whole CDR3 sequence reads CASSPRGGNEKLFF.

As for this clone: The read finishes 3 residues shy of the CDR3 end, and the germline J gene is used to complete it. The chain combines TRBV7-2 with TRBJ1-1; 8 nucleotides align to TRBD1. This CDR3 comprises 14 residues. V was pared by 6 bases and J by 5 bases, with 8 bases of the junction left unmatched. Germline CDR1 is SGHTA and CDR2 is FQGNSA. The CDR3 region is CASRPGQGRTEAFF. The CDR3 DNA, read in part, is TGTGCCAGCAGACCAGGACAGGGAAGGACTGAA. Filled out from reference TRBV7-2 and TRBJ1-1, the complete variable domain reads GAGVSQSPSNKVTEKGKDVELRCDPISGHTALYWYRQSLGQGLEFLIYFQGNSAPDKSGLPSDRFSAERTGGSVSTLTIQRTQQEDSAVYLCASRPGQGRTEAFFGQGTRLTVV.

Concerning this clone: Coverage ceases 3 residues before the CDR3 finishes, and the germline J gene fills in the end. The V and J genes are TRBV6-1 and TRBJ2-7, with D unresolved. The CDR3 spans 11 residues. In germline, CDR1 is MNHNS, CDR2 SASEGT. V was cut by 2 bases and J by 4 bases, with 3 bases left in between. The DNA read from the CDR3 is TGTGCCAGCAGTGAAAGGTACGAG. Residues: CASSERYE. The entire CDR3 reads CASSERYEQYF.

About this clone itself: Coverage ceases 3 residues before the CDR3 finishes, and the germline J gene fills in the end. V usage is TRBV2 and J usage is TRBJ1-1; no firm D call. There are 14 residues in the CDR3. V lost 3 bases and J 1 base, leaving 9 bases between the germline ends. Per germline, CDR1 SNHLY and CDR2 FYNNEI. The CDR3 loop is CASSERAGNTEAFF. CDR3 bases read: TGTGCCAGCAGTGAGAGGGCGGGGAACACTGAA. Together with reference TRBV2 and TRBJ1-1, the CDR3 gives the full variable domain: EPEVTQTPSHQVTQMGQEVILRCVPISNHLYFYWYRQILGQKVEFLVSFYNNEISEKSEIFDDQFSVERPDGSNFTLKIRSTKLEDSAMYFCASSERAGNTEAFFGQGTRLTVV.

For this clone: The read terminates 3 residues before the CDR3 end, so the remaining end is supplied by the germline J gene. The chain employs TRBV19 and TRBJ1-1; 8 bases align to TRBD1. CDR3 size: 16 residues. CDR1 is LNHDA and CDR2 is SQIVND in the germline V gene (reference sequence). V lost 3 bases, J lost 7 bases, and 13 bases stayed unmatched. The CDR3 DNA, read in part, is TGTGCCAGTAGTATTGTTTTCGGCGGGACAGGACGTGAA. Its protein product is CASSIVFGGTGRE. The entire CDR3 reads CASSIVFGGTGREAFF.

Details on this clone: The read comes to an end 3 residues before the CDR3 does, leaving the germline J gene to fill in the end. The chain links TRBV5-1 to TRBJ1-1; 8 nucleotides align to TRBD1. This CDR3 spans 17 amino acids. CDR1 is SGHRS and CDR2 is YFSETQ in the germline V gene. The junction had 11 bases not matched to a gene; V was cut back by 4 bases and J by 0 bases. The part of the CDR3 DNA that was read is TGCGCCAGCAGCCTGGGACAGGACATTATTATGAACACTGAA. This codes for CASSLGQDIIMNTE. In full, the CDR3 is CASSLGQDIIMNTEAFF.